Listed below are T cell receptor beta chains from one sample, sequenced in a study of OX40 agonist ivuxolimab in advanced cancers. Libraries were prepared by immunoSEQ multiplex PCR; TCRdb keeps only in-frame clonotypes and omits some of them. Of about 40,000 clones listed, approximately 85% are singletons. Sequenced here: CD4+ or CD8+ T cells sorted from blood, sampled in a trial of the OX40 agonist ivuxolimab. The origin of the receptors is an adult with an advanced solid tumor such as melanoma, head and neck, liver or kidney cancer. Both conserved end residues are part of each CDR3. Each record gives: V gene, clone size, J gene, CDR3 length, D gene, CDR3 protein, CDR3 DNA. The D gene is left open where the match is weak. Expanded clones are given a class, and other clones once, few, many or no size at all.

v_gene: TRBV9
abundance: .
j_gene: TRBJ2-3
len: 14
d_gene: .
CDR3aa: CASSPGGGTDTQYF
CDR3nt: TGTGCCAGCAGTCCAGGGGGGGGCACAGATACGCAGTATTTT

v_gene: TRBV4-1
abundance: .
j_gene: TRBJ1-2
len: 15
d_gene: .
CDR3aa: CASSHLFAVNYGYTF
CDR3nt: TGCGCCAGCAGCCATCTCTTTGCCGTTAACTATGGCTACACCTTC

v_gene: TRBV5-4
abundance: .
j_gene: TRBJ2-1
len: 14
d_gene: TRBD2
CDR3aa: CASSPPSGGNEQFF
CDR3nt: TGTGCCAGCAGCCCCCCTAGCGGGGGGAACGAGCAGTTCTTC

v_gene: TRBV4-1
abundance: .
j_gene: TRBJ1-1
len: 15
d_gene: .
CDR3aa: CASSRGGMTNTEAFF
CDR3nt: TGCGCCAGCAGCCGGGGAGGGATGACGAACACTGAAGCTTTCTTT

v_gene: TRBV29-1
abundance: once
j_gene: TRBJ2-7
len: 13
d_gene: TRBD1
CDR3aa: CSGTGPSSYEQYF
CDR3nt: TGCAGCGGGACAGGGCCAAGCTCCTACGAGCAGTACTTC

v_gene: TRBV6-5
abundance: .
j_gene: TRBJ1-2
len: 14
d_gene: TRBD1
CDR3aa: CASSYAGGYYGYTF
CDR3nt: TGTGCCAGCAGTTACGCAGGGGGCTACTATGGCTACACCTTC

v_gene: TRBV19
abundance: .
j_gene: TRBJ2-2
len: 13
d_gene: .
CDR3aa: CASSPRVTGELFF
CDR3nt: TGTGCCAGTAGTCCTCGAGTCACCGGGGAGCTGTTTTTT

v_gene: TRBV4-3
abundance: once
j_gene: TRBJ1-3
len: 15
d_gene: TRBD1
CDR3aa: CASSPGTGAGNTIYF
CDR3nt: TGCGCCAGCAGCCCGGGGACAGGGGCTGGAAACACCATATATTTT

v_gene: TRBV6-5
abundance: .
j_gene: TRBJ1-4
len: 11
d_gene: .
CDR3aa: CASRSPRKLFF
CDR3nt: TGTGCCAGCAGATCACCCCGGAAACTGTTTTTT

v_gene: TRBV5-1
abundance: .
j_gene: TRBJ2-7
len: 14
d_gene: .
CDR3aa: CASRWTQAWEEQYF
CDR3nt: TGCGCCAGCAGGTGGACACAGGCCTGGGAGGAGCAGTACTTC

v_gene: TRBV11-2
abundance: few
j_gene: TRBJ1-6
len: 12
d_gene: TRBD1
CDR3aa: CVHRGKGSPLHF
CDR3nt: TGTGTACACAGGGGAAAGGGATCACCCCTCCACTTT

v_gene: TRBV7-9
abundance: .
j_gene: TRBJ2-7
len: 14
d_gene: .
CDR3aa: CASRRESSSYEQYF
CDR3nt: TGTGCCAGCAGGCGGGAAAGCTCATCCTACGAGCAGTACTTC

v_gene: TRBV6-5
abundance: .
j_gene: TRBJ1-1
len: 13
d_gene: .
CDR3aa: CASSLTGNTEAFF
CDR3nt: TGTGCCAGCAGCTTGACAGGGAACACTGAAGCTTTCTTT

v_gene: TRBV7-9
abundance: .
j_gene: TRBJ2-2
len: 16
d_gene: TRBD1
CDR3aa: CASSLWDREVTGELFF
CDR3nt: TGTGCCAGCAGCTTGTGGGACAGGGAAGTCACCGGGGAGCTGTTTTTT

v_gene: TRBV4-3
abundance: .
j_gene: TRBJ1-5
len: 19
d_gene: .
CDR3aa: CASSQEVGAGDFSNQPQHF
CDR3nt: TGCGCCAGCAGCCAAGAGGTAGGGGCAGGGGACTTTAGCAATCAGCCCCAGCATTTT

v_gene: TRBV2
abundance: .
j_gene: TRBJ2-2
len: 15
d_gene: .
CDR3aa: CASSTYTTNTGELFF
CDR3nt: TGTGCCAGCAGTACATACACGACGAACACCGGGGAGCTGTTTTTT

v_gene: TRBV7-8
abundance: .
j_gene: TRBJ1-2
len: 13
d_gene: .
CDR3aa: CASSLVQGGGYTF
CDR3nt: TGTGCCAGCAGCTTAGTCCAGGGAGGAGGCTACACCTTC

v_gene: TRBV14
abundance: .
j_gene: TRBJ1-6
len: 16
d_gene: .
CDR3aa: CASSQEAGANNSPLHF
CDR3nt: TGTGCCAGCAGCCAAGAAGCGGGGGCCAATAATTCACCCCTCCACTTT

v_gene: TRBV27
abundance: .
j_gene: TRBJ2-1
len: 14
d_gene: .
CDR3aa: CASRAAGLGNEQFF
CDR3nt: TGTGCCAGCAGAGCGGCAGGGTTGGGAAATGAGCAGTTCTTC

v_gene: TRBV4-3
abundance: .
j_gene: TRBJ1-1
len: 15
d_gene: .
CDR3aa: CASSQARRSNTEAFF
CDR3nt: TGCGCCAGCAGCCAAGCTAGAAGATCGAACACTGAAGCTTTCTTT

v_gene: TRBV27
abundance: .
j_gene: TRBJ2-7
len: 13
d_gene: TRBD1
CDR3aa: CASTQTGENEQYF
CDR3nt: TGTGCCAGCACTCAGACAGGGGAGAACGAGCAGTACTTC

v_gene: TRBV12-5
abundance: .
j_gene: TRBJ2-2
len: 14
d_gene: .
CDR3aa: CASGLGTSSNELFF
CDR3nt: TGTGCTAGTGGTTTGGGGACTTCATCCAATGAGCTGTTTTTT

v_gene: TRBV5-8
abundance: .
j_gene: TRBJ2-7
len: 10
d_gene: .
CDR3aa: CASSLAEQYF
CDR3nt: TGTGCCAGCAGCTTGGCCGAGCAGTACTTC

v_gene: TRBV19
abundance: few
j_gene: TRBJ1-1
len: 12
d_gene: .
CDR3aa: CASSMGATEAFF
CDR3nt: TGTGCCAGTAGTATGGGGGCTACTGAAGCTTTCTTT

v_gene: TRBV4-1
abundance: .
j_gene: TRBJ2-7
len: 14
d_gene: .
CDR3aa: CASSAEERSYEQYF
CDR3nt: TGCGCCAGCAGCGCGGAGGAACGATCCTACGAGCAGTACTTC

v_gene: TRBV7-6
abundance: .
j_gene: TRBJ2-2
len: 15
d_gene: .
CDR3aa: CASSLPPGYTGELFF
CDR3nt: TGTGCCAGCAGCTTGCCCCCAGGGTACACCGGGGAGCTGTTTTTT

v_gene: TRBV5-4
abundance: .
j_gene: TRBJ1-3
len: 14
d_gene: .
CDR3aa: CASSFQGFGDTIYF
CDR3nt: TGTGCCAGCAGCTTCCAAGGGTTTGGAGACACCATATATTTT

v_gene: TRBV5-6
abundance: .
j_gene: TRBJ2-1
len: 15
d_gene: .
CDR3aa: CASSLGGSSYNEQFF
CDR3nt: TGTGCCAGCAGCCTTGGGGGGAGCTCCTACAATGAGCAGTTCTTC

v_gene: TRBV9
abundance: .
j_gene: TRBJ1-6
len: 15
d_gene: .
CDR3aa: CASSVGDPHNSPLHF
CDR3nt: TGTGCCAGCAGCGTAGGGGATCCCCATAATTCACCCCTCCACTTT

v_gene: TRBV19
abundance: few
j_gene: TRBJ1-6
len: 14
d_gene: .
CDR3aa: CASSIQGLDSPLHF
CDR3nt: TGTGCCAGTAGTATTCAGGGTTTAGACTCACCCCTCCACTTT

v_gene: TRBV5-6
abundance: .
j_gene: TRBJ1-1
len: 13
d_gene: .
CDR3aa: CASSLGRNTEAFF
CDR3nt: TGTGCCAGCAGCTTGGGCAGGAACACTGAAGCTTTCTTT